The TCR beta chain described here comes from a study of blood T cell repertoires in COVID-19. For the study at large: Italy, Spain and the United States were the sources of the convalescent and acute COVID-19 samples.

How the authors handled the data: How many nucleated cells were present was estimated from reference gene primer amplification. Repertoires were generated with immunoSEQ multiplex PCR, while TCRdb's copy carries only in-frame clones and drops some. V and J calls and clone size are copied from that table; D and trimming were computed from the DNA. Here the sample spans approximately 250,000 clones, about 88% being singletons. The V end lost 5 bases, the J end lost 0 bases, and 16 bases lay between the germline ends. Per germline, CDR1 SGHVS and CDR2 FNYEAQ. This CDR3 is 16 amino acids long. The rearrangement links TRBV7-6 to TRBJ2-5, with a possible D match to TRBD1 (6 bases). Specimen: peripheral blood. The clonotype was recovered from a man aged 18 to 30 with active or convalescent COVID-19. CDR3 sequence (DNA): TGTGCCAGCAGCCCGCTCCTGCCAGGGGACCAAGAGACCCAGTACTTC. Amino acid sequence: CASSPLLPGDQETQYF. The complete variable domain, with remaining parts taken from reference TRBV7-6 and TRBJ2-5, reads GAGVSQSPRYKVTKRGQDVALRCDPISGHVSLYWYRQALGQGPEFLTYFNYEAQQDKSGLPNDRFSAERPEGSISTLTIQRTEQRDSAMYRCASSPLLPGDQETQYFGPGTRLLVL.